This entry lists 13 T cell receptor beta chains sequenced from one sample in a study of T-cell memory formation after mild COVID-19 (dated by TCRdb to the early 2020s). Library construction relied on 5' RACE. The sequencer listed for this sample is Illumina NovaSeq 6000. TCRdb's own reprocessing of the public reads used fastp at Q25 and MiXCR and kept productive beta chains. When rows share a CDR3 protein, they turn into one entry using the most common DNA and genes. The sample table contains approximately 410,000 distinct CDR3 sequences; only one count was recorded for under 25% of them. The top ten clones comprise around 14% of the sample. The material sequenced was PBMCs or a T cell subset sorted from them (not recorded which). The receptors shown here come from an adult woman who had mild COVID-19 (a few samples of this study predate the infection). The sample titles of this study are shuffled in the database, so cell type and time point are left out; the donor was told from shared clones.

The V and J genes are TRBV3-1 and TRBJ2-3; no clear D. Germline V lookup: CDR1 LGHDT, CDR2 YNNKEL (reference sequence). Trimming pared 1 base from V and 2 bases from J, leaving 13 bases between. This CDR3 is 16 amino acids long. In nucleotides, the CDR3 is TGTGCCAGCAGCCAAGCACCTGGGATGTACACAGATACGCAGTATTTT. It codes for CASSQAPGMYTDTQYF.

The V call is TRBV7-2, the J call TRBJ2-5; 8 bases match TRBD1. Germline V gives CDR1 SGHTA, CDR2 FQGNSA. V shed 6 bases and J 2 bases; nucleotides not matched to a gene: 5. The CDR3 sequence is 14 residues long. The CDR3 spells CASRIRQGQETQYF. The CDR3 DNA reads TGTGCCAGCAGAATAAGACAGGGGCAAGAGACCCAGTACTTC.

V usage is TRBV27 and J usage is TRBJ2-1; TRBD2 matches 10 bases. The trim removed 10 bases at V and 9 bases at J, leaving 12 bases unmatched. Germline CDR1 MNHEY, CDR2 SMNVEV (reference sequence). The CDR3 spans 14 residues. CDR3 sequence: CATNGGLALSEQFF. CDR3 nucleotides: TGTGCCACCAATGGGGGACTAGCGCTCTCTGAGCAGTTCTTC.

The chain recombines TRBV10-3 with TRBJ1-1; 7 bases agree with TRBD1. Looked up from germline, CDR1 is ENHRY and CDR2 is SYGVKD. CDR3 size: 16 residues. V gave up 8 bases and J gave up 2 bases; unmatched junction bases: 14. CDR3 in amino acids: CAIRPSGGMVNTEAFF. Here the CDR3 DNA reads TGTGCCATCCGCCCTTCAGGGGGAATGGTAAACACTGAAGCTTTCTTT.

V gene TRBV6-6 combines with J gene TRBJ1-1; TRBD1 might be the D (6 bases). Between the trimmed V and J ends, which lost 2 bases and 0 bases, there was a span of 10 bases. CDR3 length equals 15 residues. In germline, CDR1 is MNHNY, CDR2 SVGAGI (reference sequence). CDR3 loop: CASSYPGQLNTEAFF. DNA for the CDR3: TGTGCCAGCAGTTACCCGGGACAACTGAACACTGAAGCTTTCTTT.

J is TRBJ2-3 and V is TRBV9, with D perhaps TRBD2 (5 bases). CDR1 and CDR2 (germline): SGDLS, YYNGEE. The CDR3 length is 16 residues. V lost 4 bases and J lost 0, with 15 bases in between. CDR3 region: CASSPGVDSSTDTQYF. In DNA form, the CDR3 reads TGTGCCAGCAGCCCCGGGGTGGACTCGAGCACAGATACGCAGTATTTT.

This clonotype was observed a few times. The gene calls are TRBV25-1 and TRBJ1-2, with a tentative D call TRBD1 (6 bases). The V end was cut by 3 bases, the J end by 0 bases, with 8 bases between. The CDR3 sequence is 14 residues long. Germline assignment: CDR1 MGHDK and CDR2 SYGVNS. CDR3 nucleotides: TGTGCCAGCAGTGAGGGGGCCCCTAACTATGGCTACACCTTC. It yields the protein CASSEGAPNYGYTF.

This sequence joins TRBV4-3 and TRBJ2-1; TRBD2 agrees at 11 bases. Trimming at V came to 0 bases and at J to 6 bases, leaving 7 bases not matched to a gene. Germline V CDR1 and CDR2: LGHNA, YSLEER. The CDR3 extends over 17 amino acids. CDR3 sequence (DNA): TGCGCCAGCAGCCAAGATCACGCACTAGCGGGAGCCAATGAGCAGTTCTTC. This sequence encodes CASSQDHALAGANEQFF.

The V call is TRBV5-1, the J call TRBJ1-4; D is ambiguous. Germline V lookup: CDR1 SGHRS, CDR2 YFSETQ. Trimming cost V 7 bases and J 8 bases, with 21 bases left between them. This CDR3 is 15 amino acids long. The CDR3 DNA sequence: TGCGCCAGCGCGAGACTCGGGGAAAATCAAGAAAAACTGTTTTTT. Translation gives CASARLGENQEKLFF.

The chain couples TRBV25-1 to TRBJ1-1; no clear D. The germline CDR1 and CDR2 sequences are MGHDK and SYGVNS. The CDR3 has 13 amino acids. Trimming took 6 bases from V and 3 from J, leaving 11 bases between them. CDR3 DNA: TGTGCCAGCAGCTCGGTGGGCTACACTGAAGCTTTCTTT. Translation: CASSSVGYTEAFF.

The chain recombines TRBV7-3 with TRBJ2-1; D tentatively reads TRBD1 or TRBD2 (6 bases each). Germline V lookup: CDR1 SGHTA, CDR2 FQGTGA. The V end was cut by 5 bases, the J end by 6 bases, with 17 bases between. This CDR3 is 15 amino acids long. This CDR3 is CASSTGGQKINEQFF. Here the CDR3 DNA reads TGTGCCAGCAGCACTGGGGGGCAGAAAATCAATGAGCAGTTCTTC.

The chain carries TRBV27 and TRBJ2-5, with a possible D match to TRBD2 (6 bases). Trimming cost V 6 bases and J 5 bases, with 13 bases left between them. Germline CDR1 is MNHEY and CDR2 is SMNVEV (reference sequence). The CDR3 is 13 amino acids. CDR3 amino acids: CASSTPGGETQYF. The CDR3 DNA reads as TGTGCCAGCAGCACCCCTGGGGGGGAGACCCAGTACTTC.

The chain couples TRBV28 to TRBJ2-7, with 9 bases that match TRBD1. The CDR3 length is 14 residues. J was trimmed by 2 bases and V by 7 bases; bases with no gene match: 6. Germline CDR1 and CDR2: MDHEN and SYDVKM. CDR3 sequence (DNA): TGTGCCAGCACTAGGGGACAGGGAACCTACGAGCAGTACTTC. It specifies CASTRGQGTYEQYF.